This section outlines one TCR beta chain sequence together with its context. Profiled with immunoSEQ multiplex PCR; TCRdb holds only in-frame clones, not every one. The table records tens of thousands of clones, over 80% of them present only once. Germline-derived CDR1 and CDR2 are GTSNPN and SVGIG (reference sequence). CDR3 length: 12 residues. V was clipped by 3 bases and J by 4 bases, with 9 bases between them. The sample originates from a study of PD-L1 blockade in urothelial cancer. Study-level background: Beginning in about 2014, patients received atezolizumab, given as 1,200 mg intravenously every 3 weeks. At 3 weeks after treatment start (second dose) and again at 6 weeks, blood was analyzed. Specimens of blood held a median count of about 150,000 T cells.

The sequence was obtained from a man aged 50 to 59 with urothelial cancer. This chain links TRBV30 with TRBJ1-2, with unresolved D. The sample consisted of PBMCs, taken around atezolizumab (anti-PD-L1) treatment. CDR3 sequence reads: CAWRSKFYGYTF. The CDR3 coding sequence is TGTGCCTGGAGGTCTAAATTCTATGGCTACACCTTC.